The clone carrying this T cell receptor (beta chain) was observed at least ten times. These data originate in a study of identical twins. Trimming pared 1 base from V and 4 bases from J, leaving 4 bases between. Germline CDR1 DFQATT, CDR2 SNEGSKA (reference sequence). The length of the CDR3 is 11 residues. After template switching added a universal primer site, the resulting cDNA carried unique molecular identifiers. TCRdb processed the 5' RACE reads anew with MiXCR; each CDR3 protein has one entry. Among 500,000 to 550,000 distinct CDR3 sequences listed, roughly 21% were seen once. The same sample was also studied in work on T cells expressing NK-cell markers.

The sequenced material came from CD4+ T cells sorted from blood. This rearrangement joins TRBV20-1 to TRBJ1-1; D not resolved. The clonotype comes from a woman aged 18 to 35 in good health. The CDR3 sequence: CSARGGTEAFF. The CDR3 DNA follows: TGCAGTGCTAGAGGTGGCACTGAAGCTTTCTTT.